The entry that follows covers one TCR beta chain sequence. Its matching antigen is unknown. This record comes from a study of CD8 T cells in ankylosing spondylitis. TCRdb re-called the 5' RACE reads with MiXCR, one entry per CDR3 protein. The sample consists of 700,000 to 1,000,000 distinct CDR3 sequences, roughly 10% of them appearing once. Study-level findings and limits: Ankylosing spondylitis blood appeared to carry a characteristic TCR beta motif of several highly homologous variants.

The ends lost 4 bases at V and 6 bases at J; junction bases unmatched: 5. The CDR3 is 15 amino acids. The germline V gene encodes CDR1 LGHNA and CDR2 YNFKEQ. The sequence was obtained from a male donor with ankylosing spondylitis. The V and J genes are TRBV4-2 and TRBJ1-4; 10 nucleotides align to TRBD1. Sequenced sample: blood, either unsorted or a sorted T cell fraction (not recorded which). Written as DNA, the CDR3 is TGTGCCAGCAGCCGACAGGGGGCTCGGGATGAAAAACTGTTTTTT. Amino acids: CASSRQGARDEKLFF.